Below, 20 T cell receptor beta chains from the same sample are listed, as sequenced in a study of blood T cell repertoires in COVID-19. Here immunoSEQ multiplex PCR was the method, and the copy in TCRdb shows in-frame clones only, minus some. The table lists approximately 58,000 clones, roughly 84% of them singletons. Input material: peripheral blood. The source of these receptors is a woman aged 60 to 75 with acute or convalescent COVID-19.

V is TRBV2 and J is TRBJ2-7, with TRBD2 as a possible D gene (5 bases). The length of the CDR3 is 14 residues. Germline V lookup: CDR1 SNHLY, CDR2 FYNNEI. The V gene lost 4 bases and the J gene lost 1 base, with 11 bases spanning the gap. The CDR3 sequence: CASSGVRTSYEQYF. DNA for the CDR3: TGTGCCAGCAGTGGGGTGCGGACTTCCTACGAGCAGTACTTC.

J is TRBJ1-1 and V is TRBV4-1; 7 nucleotides agree with TRBD1. Losses at the gene ends were 0 bases for V and 2 bases for J; bases not matched to a gene: 3. Germline V CDR1 and CDR2: MGHRA, YSYEKL. The CDR3 is made up of 15 amino acids. The CDR3 nucleotides are TGCGCCAGCAGCCAAGATCAGGGGGTCAACACTGAAGCTTTCTTT. Its protein product is CASSQDQGVNTEAFF.

This sequence joins TRBV5-1 and TRBJ2-1; 9 bases align to TRBD2. The CDR3 sequence is 15 residues long. Germline V gives CDR1 SGHRS, CDR2 YFSETQ. V dropped 5 bases and J dropped 2; count of bases not matched to a gene: 5. The CDR3 is CASSLSGGPYNEQFF. CDR3 nucleotide sequence: TGCGCCAGCAGTTTAAGCGGGGGGCCCTACAATGAGCAGTTCTTC. The whole variable domain, filled in from reference TRBV5-1 and TRBJ2-1, reads KAGVTQTPRYLIKTRGQQVTLSCSPISGHRSVSWYQQTPGQGLQFLFEYFSETQRNKGNFPGRFSGRQFSNSRSEMNVSTLELGDSALYLCASSLSGGPYNEQFFGPGTRLTVL.

As regards this clone: The same CDR3 is also encoded by other DNA sequences in this sample. The chain couples TRBV6-5 to TRBJ1-1, with unresolved D. Trimming took off 5 bases at V and 3 bases at J, with 4 bases between the two ends. CDR1 MNHEY and CDR2 SVGAGI come from the germline V gene. The CDR3 is 11 amino acids. The CDR3 DNA follows: TGTGCCAGCAGTCGGGACACTGAAGCTTTCTTT. It is translated as CASSRDTEAFF.

The chain employs TRBV5-1 and TRBJ2-2; tentative D call: TRBD2 (5 bases). In germline, CDR1 is SGHRS, CDR2 YFSETQ. Trimming pared 0 bases from V and 5 bases from J, leaving 11 bases between. The CDR3 has 15 amino acids. The CDR3 here is CASSLDGRETGELFF. In nucleotides, the CDR3 is TGCGCCAGCAGCTTGGATGGTAGGGAGACCGGGGAGCTGTTTTTT. Based on the CDR3 plus reference TRBV5-1 and TRBJ2-2, the full variable domain is KAGVTQTPRYLIKTRGQQVTLSCSPISGHRSVSWYQQTPGQGLQFLFEYFSETQRNKGNFPGRFSGRQFSNSRSEMNVSTLELGDSALYLCASSLDGRETGELFFGEGSRLTVL.

This chain connects TRBV21-1 to TRBJ2-1; the DNA was not compared with TRBD2, the D call given in the table. TRBV21-1 corresponds to a pseudogene. This CDR3 region has 17 residues. CDR3 bases: TGTGCCAGCAGCAAAGGAGGAGATAGCGGGGGGGTCAATGAGCAGTTCTTC. Protein sequence: CASSKGGDSGGVNEQFF.

This chain uses TRBV10-3 with TRBJ1-5, with 7 positions matching TRBD1. Trimming took 4 bases from V and 7 from J; bases not matched to a gene: 19. This CDR3 contains 18 residues. Germline V lookup: CDR1 ENHRY, CDR2 SYGVKD. In nucleotides, the CDR3 is TGTGCCATCAGTGCCAGCAATAAGACAGGGTCACGGATCCAGCCCCAGCATTTT. This translates into CAISASNKTGSRIQPQHF.

A single count supports this clone. The V call is TRBV5-6, the J call TRBJ1-1, with D possibly TRBD1 on 5 matching bases. The CDR3 covers 13 residues. Between the trimmed V and J ends, which lost 5 bases and 4 bases, there was a span of 12 bases. Germline loops: CDR1 SGHDT, CDR2 YYEEEE. The CDR3: CASRGPGATEAFF. CDR3 nucleotides: TGTGCCAGCAGGGGGCCGGGAGCCACTGAAGCTTTCTTT.

V and J are TRBV14 and TRBJ2-5, with D possibly matching TRBD1 (5 bases). V dropped 1 base and J dropped 5 bases, with 11 bases sitting between them. Germline V lookup: CDR1 SGHDN, CDR2 FVKESK. This CDR3 is 14 amino acids long. CDR3: CASSQGSGWETQYF. CDR3 DNA: TGTGCCAGCAGCCAAGGGTCAGGGTGGGAGACCCAGTACTTC.

This chain uses TRBV7-2 with TRBJ2-7; 7 positions agree with TRBD2. V lost 5 bases, J lost 7 bases, and 11 bases stayed unmatched. The V gene's germline CDR1 is SGHTA and CDR2 FQGNSA. The length of the CDR3 is 14 residues. The DNA for the CDR3 is TGTGCCAGCAGCCTGGCGACCCAGGGAGGGGAGCAGTACTTC. Protein sequence: CASSLATQGGEQYF.

This chain joins TRBV3-1 (or the pseudogene TRBV3-2) and TRBJ2-3; 8 bases map to TRBD2. V shed 3 bases, J shed 1 base, and the junction held 3 bases outside the gene matches. CDR3 length: 15 residues. From germline, CDR1 is LGHDT and CDR2 YNNKEL (reference sequence). CDR3 nucleotide sequence: TGTGCCAGCAGCCAGAGAGCGGGGGGCACAGATACGCAGTATTTT. Translation gives CASSQRAGGTDTQYF.

The gene calls are TRBV5-1 and TRBJ1-1; D is perhaps TRBD1 (5 bases). V was trimmed by 3 bases and J by 2 bases, leaving 11 bases between them. The V gene's germline CDR1 is SGHRS and CDR2 YFSETQ. The CDR3 has 14 amino acids. CDR3 sequence: CASSWSGANTEAFF. As DNA, the CDR3 is TGCGCCAGCAGCTGGAGCGGGGCAAACACTGAAGCTTTCTTT. The full variable domain, rest sourced from reference TRBV5-1 and TRBJ1-1, is KAGVTQTPRYLIKTRGQQVTLSCSPISGHRSVSWYQQTPGQGLQFLFEYFSETQRNKGNFPGRFSGRQFSNSRSEMNVSTLELGDSALYLCASSWSGANTEAFFGQGTRLTVV.

The rearrangement uses TRBV5-5 and TRBJ1-3, with D unresolved. This CDR3 has 16 residues. Germline CDR1 is SGHKS and CDR2 is YYEKEE (reference sequence). Trimming stripped 5 bases from V and 2 bases from J, with 17 bases between. The CDR3 loop is CASRKDWKLAGNTIYF. CDR3 in DNA: TGTGCCAGCAGGAAAGACTGGAAGCTCGCTGGAAACACCATATATTTT. The whole variable domain, filled in from reference TRBV5-5 and TRBJ1-3, reads DAGVTQSPTHLIKTRGQQVTLRCSPISGHKSVSWYQQVLGQGPQFIFQYYEKEERGRGNFPDRFSARQFPNYSSELNVNALLLGDSALYLCASRKDWKLAGNTIYFGEGSWLTVV.

The V call is TRBV10-3, the J call TRBJ1-2; 7 nucleotides match TRBD1. The CDR3 has 13 amino acids. The junction had 6 bases not matched to a gene; V was cut back by 6 bases and J by 5 bases. Germline loops: CDR1 ENHRY, CDR2 SYGVKD. CDR3 nucleotide sequence: TGTGCCATCAGAGGCAGGGGGGAATATGGCTACACCTTC. Translated: CAIRGRGEYGYTF.

This chain uses TRBV5-5 with TRBJ1-2; D gene uncertain. Germline V gene data show CDR1 as SGHKS and CDR2 as YYEKEE (reference sequence). The CDR3 contains 13 residues. V dropped 0 bases and J dropped 1 base, with 4 bases sitting between them. In DNA form, the CDR3 reads TGTGCCAGCAGCTTGGAGAGTAACTATGGCTACACCTTC. Its protein is CASSLESNYGYTF.

This clone was counted a single time. The rearrangement links TRBV5-1 to TRBJ1-4, with D possibly being TRBD1 (5 bases). Trimming pared 2 bases from V and 5 bases from J, leaving 13 bases between. Germline loops: CDR1 SGHRS, CDR2 YFSETQ. The CDR3 loop spans 15 amino acids. CDR3 bases: TGCGCCAGCAGCTTCGGCAGGGAGGGGAATGAAAAACTGTTTTTT. This gives the protein CASSFGREGNEKLFF.

The chain combines TRBV5-1 with TRBJ2-3; D unresolved. The length of the CDR3 is 14 residues. Per the germline V gene, CDR1 is SGHRS and CDR2 is YFSETQ. The V and J ends lost 4 bases and 0 bases respectively, with 9 bases between them. CDR3 sequence (DNA): TGCGCCAGCAGCCAAAGCCACAGCACAGATACGCAGTATTTT. This gives the protein CASSQSHSTDTQYF.

This sequence joins TRBV3-1 (or the pseudogene TRBV3-2) and TRBJ1-2; D is unclear. V lost 5 bases and J lost 1, with 11 bases in between. The germline gives CDR1 LGHDT, CDR2 YNNKEL (reference sequence). The CDR3 sequence is 14 residues long. CDR3: CASSSYGNNYGYTF. In nucleotides, the CDR3 is TGTGCCAGCAGCTCCTACGGGAATAACTATGGCTACACCTTC.

The chain is built from TRBV5-1 and TRBJ2-7, with 11 bases fitting TRBD1. CDR1 SGHRS and CDR2 YFSETQ come from the germline V gene. This CDR3 has 14 residues. Losses at the gene ends were 3 bases for V and 5 bases for J; bases not matched to a gene: 4. The CDR3 loop reads CASSSGTGGNEQYF. As DNA, the CDR3 is TGCGCCAGCAGCTCCGGGACAGGGGGTAACGAGCAGTACTTC.

The chain employs TRBV6-6 and TRBJ2-3, with 9 bases identical to TRBD1. The length of the CDR3 is 12 residues. Germline CDR1 is MNHNY and CDR2 is SVGAGI (reference sequence). Trimming cost V 6 bases and J 14 bases; bases outside gene matches: 9. This CDR3 reads CASSGGQGPAYF. CDR3 nucleotides: TGTGCCAGCAGCGGCGGACAGGGGCCTGCGTATTTT.